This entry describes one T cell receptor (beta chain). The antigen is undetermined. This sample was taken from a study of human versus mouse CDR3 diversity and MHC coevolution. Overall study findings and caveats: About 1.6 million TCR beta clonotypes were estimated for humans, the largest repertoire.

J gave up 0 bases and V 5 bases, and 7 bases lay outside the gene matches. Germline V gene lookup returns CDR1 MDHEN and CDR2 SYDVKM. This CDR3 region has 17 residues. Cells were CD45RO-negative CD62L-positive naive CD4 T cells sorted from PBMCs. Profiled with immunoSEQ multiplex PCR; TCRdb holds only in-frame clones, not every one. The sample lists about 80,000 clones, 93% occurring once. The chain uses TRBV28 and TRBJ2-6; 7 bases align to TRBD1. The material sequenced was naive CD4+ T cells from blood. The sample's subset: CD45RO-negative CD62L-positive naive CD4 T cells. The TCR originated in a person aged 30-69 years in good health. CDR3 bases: TGTGCCAGCAGTCCTCTGGGACAGTCCTCTGGGGCCAACGTCCTGACTTTC. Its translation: CASSPLGQSSGANVLTF. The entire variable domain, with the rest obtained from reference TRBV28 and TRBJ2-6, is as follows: DVKVTQSSRYLVKRTGEKVFLECVQDMDHENMFWYRQDPGLGLRLIYFSYDVKMKEKGDIPEGYSVSREKKERFSLILESASTNQTSMYLCASSPLGQSSGANVLTFGAGSRLTVL.